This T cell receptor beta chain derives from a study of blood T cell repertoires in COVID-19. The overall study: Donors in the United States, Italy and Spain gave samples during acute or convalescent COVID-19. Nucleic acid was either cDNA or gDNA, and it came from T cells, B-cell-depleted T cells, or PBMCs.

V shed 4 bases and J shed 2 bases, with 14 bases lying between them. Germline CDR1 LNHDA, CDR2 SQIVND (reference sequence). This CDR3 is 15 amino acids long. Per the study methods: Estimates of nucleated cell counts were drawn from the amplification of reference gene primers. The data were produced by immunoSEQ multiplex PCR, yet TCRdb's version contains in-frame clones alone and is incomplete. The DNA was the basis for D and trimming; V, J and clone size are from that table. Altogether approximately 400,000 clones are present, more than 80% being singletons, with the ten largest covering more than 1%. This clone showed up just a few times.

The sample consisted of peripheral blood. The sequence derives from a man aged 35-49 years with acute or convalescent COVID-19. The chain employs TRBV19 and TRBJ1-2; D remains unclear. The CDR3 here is CASSTPSQANYGYTF. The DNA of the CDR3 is TGTGCCAGTAGTACCCCATCGCAGGCGAACTATGGCTACACCTTC.